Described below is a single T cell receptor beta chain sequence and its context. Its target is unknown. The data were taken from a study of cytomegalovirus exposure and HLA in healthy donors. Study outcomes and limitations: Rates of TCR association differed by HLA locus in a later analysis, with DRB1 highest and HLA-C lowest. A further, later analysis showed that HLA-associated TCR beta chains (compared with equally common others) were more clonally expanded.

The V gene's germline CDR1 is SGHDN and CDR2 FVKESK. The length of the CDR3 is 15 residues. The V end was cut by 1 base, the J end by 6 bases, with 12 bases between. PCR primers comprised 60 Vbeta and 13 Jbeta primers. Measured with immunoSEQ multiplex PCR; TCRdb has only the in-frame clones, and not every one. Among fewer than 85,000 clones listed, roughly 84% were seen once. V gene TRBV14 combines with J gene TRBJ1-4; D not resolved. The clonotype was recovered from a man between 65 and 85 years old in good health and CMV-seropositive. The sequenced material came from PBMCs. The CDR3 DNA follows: TGTGCCAGCAGCCAAGTTACGGGTTACGATGAAAAACTGTTTTTT. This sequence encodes CASSQVTGYDEKLFF.